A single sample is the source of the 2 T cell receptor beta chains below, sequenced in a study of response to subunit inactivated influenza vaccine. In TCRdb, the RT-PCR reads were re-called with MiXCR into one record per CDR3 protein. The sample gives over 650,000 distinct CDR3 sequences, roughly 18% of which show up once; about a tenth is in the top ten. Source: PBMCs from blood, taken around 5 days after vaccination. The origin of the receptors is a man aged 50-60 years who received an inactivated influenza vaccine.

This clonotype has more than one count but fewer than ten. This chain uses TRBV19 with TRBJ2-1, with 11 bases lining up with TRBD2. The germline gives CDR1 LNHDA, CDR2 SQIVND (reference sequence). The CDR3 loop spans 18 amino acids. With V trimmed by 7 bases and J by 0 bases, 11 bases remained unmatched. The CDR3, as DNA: TGTGCCAGTACCCTCATGGCTAGCGGGGGGAGCTCCTACAATGAGCAGTTCTTC. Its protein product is CASTLMASGGSSYNEQFF.

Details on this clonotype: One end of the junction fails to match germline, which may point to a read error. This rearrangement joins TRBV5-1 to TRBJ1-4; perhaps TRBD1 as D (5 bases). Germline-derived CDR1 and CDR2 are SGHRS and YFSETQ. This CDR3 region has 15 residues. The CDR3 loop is CAISLSRATNEKLFF. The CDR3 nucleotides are TGCGCCATCAGCTTGTCCAGGGCAACTAATGAAAAACTGTTTTTT.